The 14 T cell receptor beta chains below were found in one sample sequenced in a study of cytomegalovirus exposure and HLA in healthy donors. 13 Jbeta primers and 60 Vbeta primers were used for the PCR. Measured with immunoSEQ multiplex PCR; TCRdb has only the in-frame clones, and not every one. The table lists fewer than 200,000 clones, around 77% of them singletons, with approximately 1.3% in the top ten. The sequencing input was PBMCs. The receptors stem from a man in his fifties or sixties in good health and CMV-seronegative.

The chain couples TRBV28 to TRBJ2-2; a possible D gene is TRBD1 (6 bases). CDR1 is MDHEN and CDR2 is SYDVKM in the germline V gene. This CDR3 has 16 residues. The V end was cut by 3 bases, the J end by 2 bases, with 13 bases between. CDR3 region: CASSFRTVPNTGELFF. The CDR3 DNA follows: TGTGCCAGCAGTTTTAGGACAGTCCCCAACACCGGGGAGCTGTTTTTT.

This sequence joins TRBV7-2 and TRBJ2-7; 7 bases agree with TRBD1. The CDR3 contains 13 residues. CDR1 is SGHTA, CDR2 FQGNSA, per germline. J lost 2 bases, V lost 4 bases, and 2 bases had no gene match. CDR3 DNA: TGTGCCAGCAGCTGGGGACAGACCTACGAGCAGTACTTC. It encodes CASSWGQTYEQYF.

The chain is built from TRBV21-1 and TRBJ2-1; the table's D call TRBD2 went unverified against the DNA. TRBV21-1 is recorded as a pseudogene. The CDR3 runs 15 residues. The CDR3 DNA reads as TGTGCCAGCTGGAGGTTAGCGGGAGATGAGGTTGAGCAGTTCTTC. This encodes CASWRLAGDEVEQFF.

The CDR3 here is CASSSTGGVQETQYF. The DNA of the CDR3 is TGCGCCAGCAGCTCCACAGGGGGCGTTCAAGAGACCCAGTACTTC. The chain employs TRBV5-1 and TRBJ2-5; 9 bases match TRBD1. The CDR3 length is 15 residues. Germline V gene lookup returns CDR1 SGHRS and CDR2 YFSETQ. V shed 3 bases and J 2 bases; nucleotides not matched to a gene: 5.

The chain has TRBV5-8 and TRBJ1-5, with 7 positions matching TRBD1. In germline, CDR1 is SGHTS, CDR2 YDEGEE. This CDR3 region has 16 residues. The ends lost 4 bases at V and 1 base at J; junction bases unmatched: 8. CDR3 in amino acids: CASSVRQGSSNQPQHF. The DNA for the CDR3 is TGTGCCAGCAGCGTAAGACAGGGTTCAAGCAATCAGCCCCAGCATTTT.

The chain is built from TRBV5-5 and TRBJ2-1; 7 positions match TRBD2. Germline V CDR1 and CDR2: SGHKS, YYEKEE (reference sequence). The CDR3 contains 14 residues. V trimming: 6 bases; J trimming: 5 bases; junction bases outside the gene matches: 8. The CDR3 nucleotides read TGTGCCAGCACCCTATATCGGGGGGACAATGAGCAGTTCTTC. This gives the protein CASTLYRGDNEQFF.

A note on this clone: Other DNA sequences in this sample translate to the same CDR3. V gene TRBV7-9 combines with J gene TRBJ2-3; tentatively, D is TRBD2 (5 bases). V lost 4 bases, J lost 6 bases, and 8 bases lay in between. This CDR3 region has 12 residues. Germline lookup yields CDR1 SEHNR and CDR2 FQNEAQ (reference sequence). The CDR3, as DNA: TGTGCCAGCAGCTCGCCGGGGGATACGCAGTATTTT. It encodes CASSSPGDTQYF.

This chain uses TRBV28 with TRBJ2-1; no definite D call. Germline lookup yields CDR1 MDHEN and CDR2 SYDVKM. V was cut by 6 bases and J by 2 bases, with 5 bases left in between. This CDR3 spans 12 amino acids. The CDR3 region has the DNA TGTGCCAGCAGCTCAGCCTACAATGAGCAGTTCTTC. It yields the protein CASSSAYNEQFF.

The rearrangement links TRBV30 to TRBJ1-4; 10 bases agree with TRBD1. This CDR3 is built from 13 residues. J gave up 6 bases and V 7 bases, and 5 bases lay outside the gene matches. Germline CDR1 and CDR2: GTSNPN and SVGIG (reference sequence). The CDR3 spells CASDRGQDEKLFF. The CDR3 DNA sequence: TGTGCCTCTGACAGGGGGCAAGATGAAAAACTGTTTTTT.

For this clone: This CDR3 is also generated by other DNA sequences in the sample. The chain combines TRBV18 with TRBJ2-1, with 9 bases aligning to TRBD2. V lost 3 bases to trimming and J lost 0 bases; unmatched junction nucleotides: 3. The CDR3 has 16 residues. The germline gives CDR1 KGHSH, CDR2 LQKENI. The CDR3 reads CASSPLAGTSYNEQFF. The CDR3 DNA reads as TGTGCCAGCTCACCGCTAGCGGGGACCTCCTACAATGAGCAGTTCTTC.

This clone was detected only a few times. The gene calls are TRBV5-8 and TRBJ1-1, with D tentatively TRBD1 (6 bases). The CDR3 has 13 amino acids. Per germline, CDR1 SGHTS and CDR2 YDEGEE. V dropped 5 bases and J dropped 1 base, with 9 bases sitting between them. The CDR3 DNA is TGTGCCAGCAGGAGGGGGTGGAACACTGAAGCTTTCTTT. Protein sequence: CASRRGWNTEAFF. Full variable domain (missing parts from reference TRBV5-8 and TRBJ1-1): EAGVTQSPTHLIKTRGQQATLRCSPISGHTSVYWYQQALGLGLQFLLWYDEGEERNRGNFPPRFSGRQFPNYSSELNVNALELEDSALYLCASRRGWNTEAFFGQGTRLTVV.

The table lists this clone with a few counts. The rearrangement links TRBV7-2 to TRBJ2-2, with TRBD2 identical over 12 bases. From germline, CDR1 is SGHTA and CDR2 FQGNSA. This CDR3 comprises 17 residues. Trimming took 6 bases from V and 7 from J; bases not matched to a gene: 12. The CDR3 bases are TGTGCCAGCAGTCCTCTAGCGGGAGGGACGTCAAACGGGGAGCTGTTTTTT. This gives the protein CASSPLAGGTSNGELFF.

The J gene is TRBJ2-3, the V gene TRBV10-2, with 11 positions matching TRBD1. Germline V CDR1 and CDR2: WSHSY, SAAADI. Trimming cost V 4 bases and J 6 bases; bases outside gene matches: 9. The CDR3 spans 16 residues. CDR3 sequence: CASSARTGGAGDTQYF. DNA of the CDR3: TGCGCCAGCAGTGCGAGGACAGGGGGCGCGGGGGATACGCAGTATTTT.

This clone appeared once. V usage is TRBV19 and J usage is TRBJ1-5; D is possibly TRBD1 (6 bases). Germline assignment: CDR1 LNHDA and CDR2 SQIVND (reference sequence). The V gene lost 2 bases and the J gene lost 1 base, with 9 bases spanning the gap. This CDR3 contains 15 residues. The CDR3 loop is CASSIQGGSNQPQHF. The CDR3 nucleotides are TGTGCCAGTAGTATACAAGGGGGAAGCAATCAGCCCCAGCATTTT. Combining the CDR3 with reference TRBV19 and TRBJ1-5 gives the whole variable domain DGGITQSPKYLFRKEGQNVTLSCEQNLNHDAMYWYRQDPGQGLRLIYYSQIVNDFQKGDIAEGYSVSREKKESFPLTVTSAQKNPTAFYLCASSIQGGSNQPQHFGDGTRLSIL.